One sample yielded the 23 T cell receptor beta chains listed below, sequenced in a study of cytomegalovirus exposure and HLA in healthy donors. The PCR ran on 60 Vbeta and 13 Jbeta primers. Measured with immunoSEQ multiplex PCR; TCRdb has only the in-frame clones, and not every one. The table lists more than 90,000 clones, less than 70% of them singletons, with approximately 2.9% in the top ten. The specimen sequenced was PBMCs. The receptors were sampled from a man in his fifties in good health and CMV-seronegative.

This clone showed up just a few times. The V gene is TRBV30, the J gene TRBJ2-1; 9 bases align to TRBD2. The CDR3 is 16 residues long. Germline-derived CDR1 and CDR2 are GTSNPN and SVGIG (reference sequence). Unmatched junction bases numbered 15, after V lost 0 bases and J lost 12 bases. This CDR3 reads CAWSVGSSGVYYGQFF. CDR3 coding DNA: TGTGCCTGGAGTGTAGGGTCTAGCGGGGTGTATTATGGGCAGTTCTTC.

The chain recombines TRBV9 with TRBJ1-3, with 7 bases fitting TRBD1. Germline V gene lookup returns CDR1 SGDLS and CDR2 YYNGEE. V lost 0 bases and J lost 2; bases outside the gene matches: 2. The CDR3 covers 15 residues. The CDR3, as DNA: TGTGCCAGCAGCGTAGCGACAGGGACTGGAAACACCATATATTTT. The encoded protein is CASSVATGTGNTIYF.

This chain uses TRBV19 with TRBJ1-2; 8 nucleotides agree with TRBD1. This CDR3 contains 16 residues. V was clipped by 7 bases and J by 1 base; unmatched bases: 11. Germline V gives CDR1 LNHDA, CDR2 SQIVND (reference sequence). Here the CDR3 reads CASTGPPTGGNYGYTF. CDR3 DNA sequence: TGTGCCAGTACCGGCCCCCCCACAGGGGGTAACTATGGCTACACCTTC.

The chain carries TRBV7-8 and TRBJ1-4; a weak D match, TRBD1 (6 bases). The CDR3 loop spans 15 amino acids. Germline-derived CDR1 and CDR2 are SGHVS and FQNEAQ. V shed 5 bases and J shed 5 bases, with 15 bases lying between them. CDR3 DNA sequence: TGTGCCAGCAGCAGAGACCGGGACACCAATGAAAAACTGTTTTTT. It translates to CASSRDRDTNEKLFF.

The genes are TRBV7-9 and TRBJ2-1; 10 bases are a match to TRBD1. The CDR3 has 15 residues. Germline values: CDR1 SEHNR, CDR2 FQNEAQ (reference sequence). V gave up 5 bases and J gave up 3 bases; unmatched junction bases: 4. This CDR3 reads CASSRDRGGYNEQFF. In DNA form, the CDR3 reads TGTGCCAGCAGCCGGGACAGGGGTGGCTACAATGAGCAGTTCTTC.

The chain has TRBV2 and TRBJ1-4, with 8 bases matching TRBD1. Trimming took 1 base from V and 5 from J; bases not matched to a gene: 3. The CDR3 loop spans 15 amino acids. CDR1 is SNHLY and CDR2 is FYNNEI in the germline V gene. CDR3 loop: CASSEETGANEKLFF. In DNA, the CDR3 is TGTGCCAGCAGTGAAGAGACAGGGGCGAATGAAAAACTGTTTTTT.

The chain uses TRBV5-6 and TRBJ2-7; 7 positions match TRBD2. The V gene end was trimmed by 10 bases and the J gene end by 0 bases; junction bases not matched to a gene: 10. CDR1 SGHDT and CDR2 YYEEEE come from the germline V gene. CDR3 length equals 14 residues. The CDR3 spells CALVLSGSSYEQYV. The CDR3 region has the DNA TGTGCCCTGGTGCTTAGCGGGTCCTCCTACGAGCAGTACGTC.

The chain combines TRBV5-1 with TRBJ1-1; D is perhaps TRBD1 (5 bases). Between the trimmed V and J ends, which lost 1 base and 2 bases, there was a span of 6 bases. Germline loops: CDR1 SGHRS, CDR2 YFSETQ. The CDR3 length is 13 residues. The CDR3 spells CASSLQGNTEAFF. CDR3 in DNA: TGCGCCAGCAGCTTGCAGGGAAACACTGAAGCTTTCTTT.

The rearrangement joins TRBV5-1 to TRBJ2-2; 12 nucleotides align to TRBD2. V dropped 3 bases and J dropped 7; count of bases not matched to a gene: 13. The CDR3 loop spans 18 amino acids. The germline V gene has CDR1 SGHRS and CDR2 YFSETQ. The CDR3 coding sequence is TGCGCCAGCAGCTCTTTAGGACTAGCGGGATCCGGCTTCGGGGAGCTGTTTTTT. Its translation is CASSSLGLAGSGFGELFF.

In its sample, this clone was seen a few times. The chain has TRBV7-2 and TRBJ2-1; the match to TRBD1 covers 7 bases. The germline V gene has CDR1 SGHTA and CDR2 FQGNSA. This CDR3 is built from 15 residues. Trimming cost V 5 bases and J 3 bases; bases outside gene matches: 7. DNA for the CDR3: TGTGCCAGCAGCCCCAGAGGGGGCGGCTACAATGAGCAGTTCTTC. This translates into CASSPRGGGYNEQFF.

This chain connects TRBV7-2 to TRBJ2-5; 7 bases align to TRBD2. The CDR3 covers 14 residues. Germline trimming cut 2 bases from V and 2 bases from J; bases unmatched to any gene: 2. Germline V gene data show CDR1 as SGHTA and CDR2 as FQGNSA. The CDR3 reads CASSLQRGQETQYF. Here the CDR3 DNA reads TGTGCCAGCAGCTTACAGCGGGGTCAAGAGACCCAGTACTTC.

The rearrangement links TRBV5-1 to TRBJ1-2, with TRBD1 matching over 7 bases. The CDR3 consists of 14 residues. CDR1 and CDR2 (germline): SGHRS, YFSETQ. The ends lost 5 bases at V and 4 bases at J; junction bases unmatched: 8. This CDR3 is CASRLGQRGYGYTF. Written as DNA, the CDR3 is TGCGCCAGCAGGCTGGGACAGAGGGGCTATGGCTACACCTTC. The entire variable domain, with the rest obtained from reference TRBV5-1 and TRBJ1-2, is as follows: KAGVTQTPRYLIKTRGQQVTLSCSPISGHRSVSWYQQTPGQGLQFLFEYFSETQRNKGNFPGRFSGRQFSNSRSEMNVSTLELGDSALYLCASRLGQRGYGYTFGSGTRLTVV.

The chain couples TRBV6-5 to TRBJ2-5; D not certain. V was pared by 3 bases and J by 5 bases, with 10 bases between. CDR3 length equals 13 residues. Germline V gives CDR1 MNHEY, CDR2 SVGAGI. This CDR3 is CASSYPGRETQYF. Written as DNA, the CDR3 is TGTGCCAGCAGTTATCCCGGTCGGGAGACCCAGTACTTC.

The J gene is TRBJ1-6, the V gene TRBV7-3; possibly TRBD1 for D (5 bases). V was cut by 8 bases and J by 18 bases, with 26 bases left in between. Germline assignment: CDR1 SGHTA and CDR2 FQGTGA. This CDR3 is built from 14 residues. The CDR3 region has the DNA TGTGCCAGCCCCGTCAGGGAGGGAGGTTTCGTAGACCACTTT. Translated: CASPVREGGFVDHF.

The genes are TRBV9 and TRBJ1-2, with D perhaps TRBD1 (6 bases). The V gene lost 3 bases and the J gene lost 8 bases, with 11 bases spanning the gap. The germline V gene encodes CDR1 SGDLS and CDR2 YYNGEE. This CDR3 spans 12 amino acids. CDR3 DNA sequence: TGTGCCAGCAGCGCACAGGGTAGAGGCTACACCTTC. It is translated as CASSAQGRGYTF. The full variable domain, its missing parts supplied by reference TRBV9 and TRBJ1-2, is DSGVTQTPKHLITATGQRVTLRCSPRSGDLSVYWYQQSLDQGLQFLIQYYNGEERAKGNILERFSAQQFPDLHSELNLSSLELGDSALYFCASSAQGRGYTFGSGTRLTVV.

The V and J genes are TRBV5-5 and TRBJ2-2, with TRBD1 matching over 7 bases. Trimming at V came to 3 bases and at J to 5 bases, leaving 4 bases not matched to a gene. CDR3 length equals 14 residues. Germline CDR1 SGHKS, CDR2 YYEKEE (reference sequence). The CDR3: CASSWGQLTGELFF. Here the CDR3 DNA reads TGTGCCAGCAGCTGGGGACAGCTAACCGGGGAGCTGTTTTTT.

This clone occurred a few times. This CDR3 is CASSALGRGTGELFF. The CDR3 coding sequence is TGTGCCAGCAGTGCGCTGGGCAGGGGGACCGGGGAGCTGTTTTTT. The gene calls are TRBV2 and TRBJ2-2; 7 bases align to TRBD1. The V and J ends lost 4 bases and 5 bases, in that order; junction bases with no gene match: 7. This CDR3 contains 15 residues. Looked up from germline, CDR1 is SNHLY and CDR2 is FYNNEI. Filled out from reference TRBV2 and TRBJ2-2, the complete variable domain reads EPEVTQTPSHQVTQMGQEVILRCVPISNHLYFYWYRQILGQKVEFLVSFYNNEISEKSEIFDDQFSVERPDGSNFTLKIRSTKLEDSAMYFCASSALGRGTGELFFGEGSRLTVL.

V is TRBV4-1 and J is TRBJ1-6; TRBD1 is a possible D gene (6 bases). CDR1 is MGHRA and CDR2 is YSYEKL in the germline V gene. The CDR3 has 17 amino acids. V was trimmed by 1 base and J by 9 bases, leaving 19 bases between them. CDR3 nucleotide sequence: TGCGCCAGCAGCCAAGCTCTAAGCGCAGGGGTCGGTTCACCCCTCCACTTT. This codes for CASSQALSAGVGSPLHF.

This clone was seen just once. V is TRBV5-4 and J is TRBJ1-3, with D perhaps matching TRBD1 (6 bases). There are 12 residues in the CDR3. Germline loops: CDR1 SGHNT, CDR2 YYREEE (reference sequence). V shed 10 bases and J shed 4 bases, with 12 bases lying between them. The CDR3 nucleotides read TGTGCCGCACAAGGACAGGGAAACACCATATATTTT. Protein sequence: CAAQGQGNTIYF.

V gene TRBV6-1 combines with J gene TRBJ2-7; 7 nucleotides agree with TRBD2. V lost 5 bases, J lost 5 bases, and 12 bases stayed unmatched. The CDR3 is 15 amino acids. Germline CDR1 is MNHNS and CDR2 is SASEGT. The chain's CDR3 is CASSPGGGDTDEQYV. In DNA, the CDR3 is TGTGCCAGCAGTCCCGGCGGGGGTGATACGGACGAGCAGTACGTC.

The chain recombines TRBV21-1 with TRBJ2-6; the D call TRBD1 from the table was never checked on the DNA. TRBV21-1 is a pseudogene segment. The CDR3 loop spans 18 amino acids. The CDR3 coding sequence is TGTGCCAGCAGACTAAAACCGGGACAGAACTCTGGGGCCAACGTCCTGACTTTC. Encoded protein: CASRLKPGQNSGANVLTF.

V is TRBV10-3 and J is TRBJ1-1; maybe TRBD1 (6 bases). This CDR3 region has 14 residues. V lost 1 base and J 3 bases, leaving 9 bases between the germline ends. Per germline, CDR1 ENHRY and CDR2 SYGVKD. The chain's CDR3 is CAISEWGRDTEAFF. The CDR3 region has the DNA TGTGCCATCAGTGAGTGGGGGCGGGACACTGAAGCTTTCTTT.

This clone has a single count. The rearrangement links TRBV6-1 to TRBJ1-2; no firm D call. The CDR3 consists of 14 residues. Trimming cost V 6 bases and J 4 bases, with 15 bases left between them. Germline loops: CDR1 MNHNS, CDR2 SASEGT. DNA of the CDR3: TGTGCCAGCAGCTCTCCGGGTGGGAGCTATGGCTACACCTTC. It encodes CASSSPGGSYGYTF.